This TCR beta chain was documented in a study of CD8 T cells in ankylosing spondylitis. Whole-study findings and limits: Disease-associated clonotypes exhibited CD8+ identity and were relatively infrequent in peripheral blood. Several of the motif variants were reported before in synovial fluid and blood from reactive arthritis. Among TCR beta sequences, a motif of under 10 highly homologous variants appeared characteristic of ankylosing spondylitis blood. Significant enrichment of disease-linked clones was reportedly seen in matched ankylosing spondylitis synovial fluid.

Concerning this clonotype itself: Its specificity is not known.

TCRdb reanalysed the 5' RACE reads using MiXCR and keeps one entry per CDR3 protein. The profile shows some 130,000 distinct CDR3 sequences, more than 5.5% of them singletons. Germline CDR1 and CDR2: SGHAT and FQNNGV. The CDR3 has 14 amino acids. The V end was cut by 5 bases, the J end by 5 bases, with 12 bases between. Sequencing input: blood, either unsorted or a sorted T cell fraction (not recorded which). This TCR was recovered from a female donor with ankylosing spondylitis or in good health (not recorded which). The genes are TRBV11-2 and TRBJ2-2, with D possibly TRBD1 on 5 matching bases. CDR3 nucleotides: TGTGCCAGCAGCCCCCGTTACAGGACCGGGGAGCTGTTTTTT. It translates to CASSPRYRTGELFF.